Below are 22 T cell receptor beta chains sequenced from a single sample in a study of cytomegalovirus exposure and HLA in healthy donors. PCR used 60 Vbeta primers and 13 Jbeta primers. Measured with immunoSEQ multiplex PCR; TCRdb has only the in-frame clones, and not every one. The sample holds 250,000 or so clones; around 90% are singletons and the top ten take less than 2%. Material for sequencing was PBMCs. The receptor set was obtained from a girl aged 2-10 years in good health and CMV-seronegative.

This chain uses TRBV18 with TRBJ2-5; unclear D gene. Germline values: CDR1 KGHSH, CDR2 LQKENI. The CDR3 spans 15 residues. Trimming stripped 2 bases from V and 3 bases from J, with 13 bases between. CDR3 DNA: TGTGCCAGCTCACCAGTTAGATTTAGTGAAGAGACCCAGTACTTC. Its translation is CASSPVRFSEETQYF.

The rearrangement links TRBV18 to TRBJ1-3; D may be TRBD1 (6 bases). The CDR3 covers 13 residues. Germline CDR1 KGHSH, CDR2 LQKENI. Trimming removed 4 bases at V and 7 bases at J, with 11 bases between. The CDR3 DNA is TGTGCCAGCTCACTGGGGACAACCAACACCATATATTTT. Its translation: CASSLGTTNTIYF.

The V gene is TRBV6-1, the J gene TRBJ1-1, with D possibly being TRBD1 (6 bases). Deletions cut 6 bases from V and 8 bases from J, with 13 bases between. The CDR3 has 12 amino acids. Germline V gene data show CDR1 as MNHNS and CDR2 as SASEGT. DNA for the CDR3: TGTGCCAGCAGGGACAGATATCGCGAAGCTTTCTTT. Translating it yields CASRDRYREAFF.

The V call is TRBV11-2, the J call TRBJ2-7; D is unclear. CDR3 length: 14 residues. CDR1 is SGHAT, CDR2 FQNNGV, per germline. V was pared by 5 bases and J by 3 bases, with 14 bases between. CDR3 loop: CASSTEPASYEQYF. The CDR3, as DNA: TGTGCCAGCAGCACAGAGCCGGCCAGCTACGAGCAGTACTTC.

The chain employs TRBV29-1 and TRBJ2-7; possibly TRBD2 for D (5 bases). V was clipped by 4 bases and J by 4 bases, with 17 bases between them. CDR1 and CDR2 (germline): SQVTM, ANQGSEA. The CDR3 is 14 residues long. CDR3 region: CSVVSGLYPYEQYF. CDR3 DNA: TGCAGCGTTGTTTCTGGACTCTACCCTTACGAGCAGTACTTC.

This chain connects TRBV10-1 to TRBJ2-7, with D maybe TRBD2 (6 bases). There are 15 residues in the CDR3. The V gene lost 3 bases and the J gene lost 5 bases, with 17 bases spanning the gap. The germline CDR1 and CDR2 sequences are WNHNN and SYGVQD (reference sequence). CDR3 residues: CASSDKNMGGHEQYF. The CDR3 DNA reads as TGCGCCAGCAGTGACAAGAATATGGGAGGTCACGAGCAGTACTTC.

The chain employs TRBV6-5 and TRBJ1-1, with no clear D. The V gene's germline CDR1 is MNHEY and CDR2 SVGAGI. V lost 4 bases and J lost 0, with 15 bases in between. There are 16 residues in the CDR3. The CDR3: CASSSREGHMNTEAFF. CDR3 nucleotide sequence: TGTGCCAGCAGTTCCCGGGAGGGTCACATGAACACTGAAGCTTTCTTT.

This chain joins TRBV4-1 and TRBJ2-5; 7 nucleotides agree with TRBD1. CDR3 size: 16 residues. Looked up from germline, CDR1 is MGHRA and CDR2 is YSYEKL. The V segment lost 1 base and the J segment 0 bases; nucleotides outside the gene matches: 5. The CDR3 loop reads CASSQGTGANQETQYF. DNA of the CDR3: TGCGCCAGCAGCCAAGGTACAGGGGCCAACCAAGAGACCCAGTACTTC.

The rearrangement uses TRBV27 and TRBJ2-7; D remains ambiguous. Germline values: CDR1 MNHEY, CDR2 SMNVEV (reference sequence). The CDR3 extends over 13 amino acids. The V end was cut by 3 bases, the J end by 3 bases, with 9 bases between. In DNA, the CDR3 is TGTGCCAGCAGTTTCAACACCGACTACGAGCAGTACTTC. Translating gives CASSFNTDYEQYF.

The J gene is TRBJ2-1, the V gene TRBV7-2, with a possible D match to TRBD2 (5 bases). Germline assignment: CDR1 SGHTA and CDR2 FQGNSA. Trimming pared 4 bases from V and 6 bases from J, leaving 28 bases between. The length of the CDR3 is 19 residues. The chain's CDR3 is CASSSRPSKVVGRINEQFF. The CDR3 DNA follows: TGTGCCAGCAGCTCCCGCCCTTCGAAGGTAGTGGGGAGAATCAATGAGCAGTTCTTC.

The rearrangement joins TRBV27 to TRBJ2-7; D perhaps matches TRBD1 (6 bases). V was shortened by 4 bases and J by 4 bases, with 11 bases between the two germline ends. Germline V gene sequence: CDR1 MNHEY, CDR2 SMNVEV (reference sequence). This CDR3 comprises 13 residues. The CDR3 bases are TGTGCCAGCAGTTCACGACAGGTATACGAGCAGTACTTC. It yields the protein CASSSRQVYEQYF.

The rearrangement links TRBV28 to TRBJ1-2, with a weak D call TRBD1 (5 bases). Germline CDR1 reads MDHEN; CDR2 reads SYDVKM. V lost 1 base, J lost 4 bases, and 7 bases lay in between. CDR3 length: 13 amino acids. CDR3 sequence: CASSLSGRYGYTF. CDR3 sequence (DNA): TGTGCCAGCAGTTTATCAGGGCGCTATGGCTACACCTTC.

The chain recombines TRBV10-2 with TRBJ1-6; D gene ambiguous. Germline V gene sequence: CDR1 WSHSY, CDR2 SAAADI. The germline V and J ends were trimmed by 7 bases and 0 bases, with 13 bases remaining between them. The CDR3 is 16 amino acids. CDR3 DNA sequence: TGCGCCAGCAAAACTCTGGAGAGCTCCTATAATTCACCCCTCCACTTT. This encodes CASKTLESSYNSPLHF.

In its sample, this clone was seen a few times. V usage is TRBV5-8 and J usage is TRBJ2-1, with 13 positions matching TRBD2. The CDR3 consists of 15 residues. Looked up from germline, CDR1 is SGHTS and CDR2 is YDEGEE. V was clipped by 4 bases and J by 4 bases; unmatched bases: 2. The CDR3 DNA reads TGTGCCAGCAGCCCACTAGCGGGAGGGTACAATGAGCAGTTCTTC. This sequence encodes CASSPLAGGYNEQFF. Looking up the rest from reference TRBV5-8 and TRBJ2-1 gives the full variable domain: EAGVTQSPTHLIKTRGQQATLRCSPISGHTSVYWYQQALGLGLQFLLWYDEGEERNRGNFPPRFSGRQFPNYSSELNVNALELEDSALYLCASSPLAGGYNEQFFGPGTRLTVL.

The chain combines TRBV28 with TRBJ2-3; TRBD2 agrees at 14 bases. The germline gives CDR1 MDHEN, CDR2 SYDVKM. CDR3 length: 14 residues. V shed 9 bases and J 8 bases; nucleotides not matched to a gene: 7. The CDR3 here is CASQTSGGGGTQYF. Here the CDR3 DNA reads TGTGCCAGTCAGACTAGCGGGGGGGGAGGTACGCAGTATTTT.

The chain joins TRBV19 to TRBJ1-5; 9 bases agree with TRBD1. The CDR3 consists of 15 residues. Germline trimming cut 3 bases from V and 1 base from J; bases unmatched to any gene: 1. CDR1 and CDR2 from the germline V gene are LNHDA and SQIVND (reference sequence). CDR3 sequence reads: CASSMGTGSNQPQHF. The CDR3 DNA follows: TGTGCCAGTAGTATGGGGACAGGGAGCAATCAGCCCCAGCATTTT.

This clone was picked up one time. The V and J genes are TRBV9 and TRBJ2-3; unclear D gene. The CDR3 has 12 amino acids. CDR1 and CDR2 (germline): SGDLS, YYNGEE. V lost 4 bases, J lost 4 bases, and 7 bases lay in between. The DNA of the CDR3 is TGTGCCAGCAGCCCAAGCTCAGATACGCAGTATTTT. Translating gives CASSPSSDTQYF.

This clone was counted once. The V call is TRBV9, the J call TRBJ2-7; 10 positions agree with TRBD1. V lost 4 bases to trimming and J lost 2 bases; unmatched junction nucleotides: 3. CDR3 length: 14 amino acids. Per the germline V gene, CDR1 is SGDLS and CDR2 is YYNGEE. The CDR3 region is CASSPGTGAYEQYF. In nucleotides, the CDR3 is TGTGCCAGCAGCCCGGGGACAGGGGCCTACGAGCAGTACTTC.

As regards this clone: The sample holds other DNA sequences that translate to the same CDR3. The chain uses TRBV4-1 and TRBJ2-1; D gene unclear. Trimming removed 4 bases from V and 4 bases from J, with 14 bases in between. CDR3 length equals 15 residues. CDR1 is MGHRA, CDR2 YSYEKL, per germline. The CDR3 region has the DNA TGCGCCAGCAGCCTCCTGGGCTTGAGTTACAATGAGCAGTTCTTC. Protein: CASSLLGLSYNEQFF.

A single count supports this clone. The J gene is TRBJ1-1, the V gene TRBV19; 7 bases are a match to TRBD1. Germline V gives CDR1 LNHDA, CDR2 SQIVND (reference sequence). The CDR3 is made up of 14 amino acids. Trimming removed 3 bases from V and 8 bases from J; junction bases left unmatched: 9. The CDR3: CASSILFGDSEAFF. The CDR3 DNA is TGTGCCAGTAGTATTCTATTTGGGGACAGCGAAGCTTTCTTT.

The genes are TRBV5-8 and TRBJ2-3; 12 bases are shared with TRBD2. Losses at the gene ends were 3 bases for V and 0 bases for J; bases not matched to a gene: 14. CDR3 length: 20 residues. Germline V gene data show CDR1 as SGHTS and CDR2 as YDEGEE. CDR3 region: CASSSGTSGHRLPSTDTQYF. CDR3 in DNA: TGTGCCAGCAGCTCCGGGACTAGCGGGCACCGCCTCCCTAGCACAGATACGCAGTATTTT.

For the CDR3, the DNA is TGTGCCAGCAGCGAGGAACCCAGGGTTTCTTCAGAGACCCAGTACTTC. This gives the protein CASSEEPRVSSETQYF. The chain employs TRBV9 and TRBJ2-5; TRBD1 is a possible D gene (5 bases). V was pared by 3 bases and J by 4 bases, with 19 bases between. Germline V gives CDR1 SGDLS, CDR2 YYNGEE. This CDR3 is built from 16 residues.